These T cell receptor beta chains were read from a single sample in a study of T-cell memory formation after mild COVID-19. TCRdb reanalysed the 5' RACE reads using MiXCR and keeps one entry per CDR3 protein. This table holds just over 350,000 distinct CDR3 sequences, roughly an eighth found once. Sequences were obtained from PBMCs or a T cell subset sorted from them (not recorded which). These receptors all come from a young man who had mild COVID-19 (a few samples of this study predate the infection). Cell type and time point are not known. Both conserved end residues are part of each CDR3. D genes are given only for firm matches. Expanded clones get a size class; other rows say once, few or many, or leave the size out.

few,14,.,TRBV12-3/TRBV12-4,TRBJ1-1,TGTGCCAGCAGTCCGCGGCCTTTGGGAACTGAAGCTTTCTTT,CASSPRPLGTEAFF
many,14,.,TRBV28,TRBJ2-2,TGTGCCAGCAGTCTGACCCATAACACCGGGGAGCTGTTTTTT,CASSLTHNTGELFF
few,16,TRBD2,TRBV27,TRBJ2-2,TGTGCCAGCAGTCCCCTCCGGGCGGGGGTTACCGGGGAGCTGTTTTTT,CASSPLRAGVTGELFF
few,11,.,TRBV5-7,TRBJ2-5,TGTGCCAGCAGCTCGCAGGGATGCCAGTACTTC,CASSSQGCQYF
.,16,TRBD1,TRBV5-1,TRBJ1-3,TGCGCCAGCAGCCAAGGACAGGGGGCATCTGGAAACACCATATATTTT,CASSQGQGASGNTIYF
few,14,.,TRBV5-4,TRBJ2-4,TGTGCCAGCAGCTTGAAGGGGGGCGGGAACATTCAGTACTTC,CASSLKGGGNIQYF
.,16,.,TRBV6-2/TRBV6-3,TRBJ2-7,TGTGCCAGAAGTTACTCGGGGGCGGGACACCCCTACGAGCAGTACTTC,CARSYSGAGHPYEQYF
few,14,.,TRBV6-2/TRBV6-3,TRBJ1-6,TGTGCCAGCACCGGGACATCTTATAATTCACCCCTCCACTTT,CASTGTSYNSPLHF
.,15,TRBD1,TRBV7-2,TRBJ2-7,TGTGCCAGCAGCTTGACAGGGGGACTCTCCTACGAGCAGTACTTC,CASSLTGGLSYEQYF
once,13,.,TRBV5-6,TRBJ1-2,TGTGCCAGCAGCTCTGGAGGGGCTCGGGTCGACACCTTC,CASSSGGARVDTF
few,14,.,TRBV10-3,TRBJ1-4,TGTGCCATCAGTGAAGGCACCCTTAATGAAAAACTGTTTTTT,CAISEGTLNEKLFF
many,16,TRBD2,TRBV7-9,TRBJ2-2,TGTGCCAGCAGCTTCTTAGCGGGGGCGAACACCGGGGAGCTGTTTTTT,CASSFLAGANTGELFF
.,15,.,TRBV4-3,TRBJ2-3,TGCGCCAGCAGCCAAGATCTGGCTTCCACAGATACGCAGTATTTT,CASSQDLASTDTQYF
.,18,TRBD2,TRBV7-2,TRBJ2-3,TGTGCCAGCAGCCTGGCGGCTAGCGGGGGACTCAGCACAGATACGCAGTATTTT,CASSLAASGGLSTDTQYF
many,12,.,TRBV9,TRBJ2-3,TGTGCCAGCAGCGTAGCGGCAGATACGCAGTATTTT,CASSVAADTQYF